Presented here are 23 T cell receptor beta chains from one specimen sequenced in a study of T cell responses to AZD1222 COVID-19 vaccine (dated by TCRdb to the early 2020s). Library preparation used the immunoSEQ multiplex PCR assay. This immuneACCESS table, as held by TCRdb, lists in-frame sequences with V and J called but not all clones. Of the missing ones, under half trace to an unresolved V gene in checked studies; the others have no known cause. Recorded for this sample are 80,000 to 95,000 clones; 60% to 80% of them occurred a single time. Around a fifth of the sample is in the top ten clones. The time point label for this specimen denotes: baseline before first vaccination. The source material was peripheral blood, sampled on day 0 of AZD1222 vaccination. These receptors all stem from an adult in good health.

The chain couples TRBV12-3 or TRBV12-4 to TRBJ1-2, with a tentative D call TRBD1 (5 bases). V dropped 6 bases and J dropped 8 bases, with 16 bases sitting between them. This CDR3 spans 13 amino acids. The chain's CDR3 is CASSPRRDLGYTF. CDR3 nucleotides: TGTGCCAGCAGCCCGAGAAGGGACCTGGGCTACACCTTC.

V is TRBV7-6 and J is TRBJ1-1; tentatively, D is TRBD1 (5 bases). Trimming pared 3 bases from V and 0 bases from J, leaving 11 bases between. Germline V gene data show CDR1 as SGHVS and CDR2 as FNYEAQ. This CDR3 spans 15 amino acids. The CDR3 DNA follows: TGTGCCAGCAGCTTGGGCCGGGGCCTGAACACTGAAGCTTTCTTT. This sequence encodes CASSLGRGLNTEAFF.

The V gene is TRBV5-4, the J gene TRBJ2-5, with 10 bases identical to TRBD1. The length of the CDR3 is 15 residues. Germline V CDR1 and CDR2: SGHNT, YYREEE (reference sequence). V lost 5 bases to trimming and J lost 4 bases; unmatched junction nucleotides: 8. The CDR3 here is CASSSGQGDVETQYF. The CDR3 DNA sequence: TGTGCCAGCAGTAGCGGACAGGGGGACGTAGAGACCCAGTACTTC.

The chain uses TRBV4-3 and TRBJ1-1, with no clear D. V dropped 0 bases and J dropped 4 bases, with 9 bases sitting between them. CDR1 is LGHNA and CDR2 is YSLEER in the germline V gene. The CDR3 is 14 residues long. This CDR3 reads CASSQDYGITEAFF. The CDR3 DNA reads as TGCGCCAGCAGCCAAGATTACGGGATCACTGAAGCTTTCTTT.

The V call is TRBV28, the J call TRBJ2-7; 8 nucleotides align to TRBD1. The V gene's germline CDR1 is MDHEN and CDR2 SYDVKM. There are 15 residues in the CDR3. Trimming at V came to 4 bases and at J to 3 bases, leaving 8 bases not matched to a gene. CDR3 sequence reads: CASSSFDRGFYEQYF. Here the CDR3 DNA reads TGTGCCAGCAGTTCTTTCGACAGGGGTTTCTACGAGCAGTACTTC.

This clone was detected once. The chain is built from TRBV11-3 and TRBJ1-1; TRBD1 is a possible D gene (5 bases). The CDR3 is 12 amino acids. Germline V gene data show CDR1 as SGHNT and CDR2 as YENEEA. Trimming left V 6 bases short and J 1 base short, with 6 bases between. This CDR3 is CASRGQNTEAFF. CDR3 DNA: TGTGCCAGCAGAGGACAGAACACTGAAGCTTTCTTT.

V and J are TRBV3-1 (or the pseudogene TRBV3-2) and TRBJ2-1; TRBD1 matches 7 bases. The germline CDR1 and CDR2 sequences are LGHDT and YNNKEL (reference sequence). The CDR3 covers 13 residues. With V trimmed by 10 bases and J by 0 bases, 3 bases remained unmatched. The CDR3 region has the DNA TGTGCCACCTCAGGGGGCTCCTACAATGAGCAGTTCTTC. It is translated as CATSGGSYNEQFF.

The CDR3 protein is CASSIYTEAFF. In DNA form, the CDR3 reads TGTGCCAGTAGTATCTACACTGAAGCTTTCTTT. V usage is TRBV19 and J usage is TRBJ1-1; D remains ambiguous. The CDR3 runs to 11 residues. Germline assignment: CDR1 LNHDA and CDR2 SQIVND (reference sequence). V lost 3 bases, J lost 3 bases, and 2 bases lay in between.

V usage is TRBV5-1 and J usage is TRBJ1-2, with D possibly TRBD1 on 5 matching bases. The CDR3 is made up of 12 amino acids. Germline values: CDR1 SGHRS, CDR2 YFSETQ. V was trimmed by 4 bases and J by 6 bases, leaving 10 bases between them. The DNA for the CDR3 is TGCGCCAGCAGCCCCGGGACGGATGGCTACACCTTC. It encodes CASSPGTDGYTF. Full variable domain (missing parts from reference TRBV5-1 and TRBJ1-2): KAGVTQTPRYLIKTRGQQVTLSCSPISGHRSVSWYQQTPGQGLQFLFEYFSETQRNKGNFPGRFSGRQFSNSRSEMNVSTLELGDSALYLCASSPGTDGYTFGSGTRLTVV.

This chain joins TRBV3-1 (or the pseudogene TRBV3-2) and TRBJ2-1, with TRBD2 identical over 7 bases. Germline CDR1 reads LGHDT; CDR2 reads YNNKEL (reference sequence). With 0 bases clipped from V and 4 bases from J, the junction kept 6 bases outside the gene matches. This CDR3 is built from 16 residues. The CDR3 spells CASSQEGGINYNEQFF. The CDR3 DNA reads as TGTGCCAGCAGCCAAGAGGGGGGGATAAATTACAATGAGCAGTTCTTC.

The chain couples TRBV12-3 or TRBV12-4 to TRBJ1-4; D is uncertain. The CDR3 length is 13 residues. V was trimmed by 6 bases and J by 7 bases, leaving 12 bases between them. CDR3 protein: CASSEQSGEKLFF. CDR3 DNA: TGTGCCAGCAGCGAGCAGAGCGGTGAAAAACTGTTTTTT.

V and J are TRBV5-1 and TRBJ2-3, with 9 bases aligning to TRBD1. The CDR3 runs 15 residues. V trimming: 4 bases; J trimming: 0 bases; junction bases outside the gene matches: 3. Per germline, CDR1 SGHRS and CDR2 YFSETQ. The CDR3 reads CASSRDRVSTDTQYF. CDR3 sequence (DNA): TGCGCCAGCAGCCGGGACAGGGTTAGCACAGATACGCAGTATTTT.

This chain links TRBV3-1 (or the pseudogene TRBV3-2) with TRBJ2-7, with D tentatively TRBD2 (6 bases). There are 15 residues in the CDR3. CDR1 LGHDT and CDR2 YNNKEL come from the germline V gene (reference sequence). V was shortened by 3 bases and J by 1 base, with 13 bases between the two germline ends. This chain's CDR3 is CASSHTGGPSYEQYF. The CDR3 DNA reads as TGTGCCAGCAGCCATACCGGGGGACCTTCCTACGAGCAGTACTTC.

V is TRBV2 and J is TRBJ1-1; no firm D call. In germline, CDR1 is SNHLY, CDR2 FYNNEI. With 7 bases removed from V and 3 bases from J, the gap between germline ends came to 12 bases. This CDR3 has 13 residues. For the CDR3, the DNA is TGTGCCAGCATGGTGCTTAGGGACACTGAAGCTTTCTTT. The encoded protein is CASMVLRDTEAFF. The full variable domain, completed using reference TRBV2 and TRBJ1-1, is EPEVTQTPSHQVTQMGQEVILRCVPISNHLYFYWYRQILGQKVEFLVSFYNNEISEKSEIFDDQFSVERPDGSNFTLKIRSTKLEDSAMYFCASMVLRDTEAFFGQGTRLTVV.

The genes are TRBV27 and TRBJ2-3; D ambiguous. Germline lookup yields CDR1 MNHEY and CDR2 SMNVEV (reference sequence). The germline V and J ends were trimmed by 3 bases and 0 bases, with 10 bases remaining between them. The CDR3 spans 15 residues. CDR3 DNA: TGTGCCAGCAGTTTGATGCTTGGTAGCACAGATACGCAGTATTTT. Its translation is CASSLMLGSTDTQYF.

This chain links TRBV5-5 with TRBJ1-1; D remains unclear. The CDR3 has 13 amino acids. Per germline, CDR1 SGHKS and CDR2 YYEKEE (reference sequence). Trimming took off 0 bases at V and 10 bases at J, with 13 bases between the two ends. The CDR3 bases are TGTGCCAGCAGCTTGGAGTCAGGTTCTGGAGCTTTCTTT. Its translation: CASSLESGSGAFF.

The V gene is TRBV7-9, the J gene TRBJ1-2, with TRBD1 identical over 7 bases. The germline gives CDR1 SEHNR, CDR2 FQNEAQ (reference sequence). The CDR3 covers 15 residues. The J segment lost 3 bases and the V segment lost 6 bases, leaving 10 bases of the junction unmatched. The CDR3 reads CASRETGSLDYGYTF. CDR3 DNA: TGTGCCAGCAGGGAGACAGGGAGCTTAGACTATGGCTACACCTTC.

The CDR3 nucleotides are TGCGCCAGCAGCCAAGATCGGGCAGGGTATCAGCCCCAGCATTTT. Translating gives CASSQDRAGYQPQHF. V usage is TRBV4-3 and J usage is TRBJ1-5; D is perhaps TRBD1 (5 bases). Germline V gene data show CDR1 as LGHNA and CDR2 as YSLEER. The V end was cut by 0 bases, the J end by 5 bases, with 11 bases between. The CDR3 is made up of 15 amino acids.

In its sample, this clone was seen a few times. This chain joins TRBV2 and TRBJ1-2; unclear D gene. Germline CDR1 reads SNHLY; CDR2 reads FYNNEI. The CDR3 runs to 12 residues. V dropped 5 bases and J dropped 4 bases, with 8 bases sitting between them. The DNA of the CDR3 is TGTGCCAGCAGTTTTGAGTCCTATGGCTACACCTTC. The encoded protein is CASSFESYGYTF.

The rearrangement uses TRBV27 and TRBJ2-3; D not resolved. The CDR3 spans 12 residues. Germline V gene data show CDR1 as MNHEY and CDR2 as SMNVEV (reference sequence). Trimming removed 5 bases at V and 2 bases at J, with 5 bases between. CDR3 DNA sequence: TGTGCCAGCAGTACCCTCACAGATACGCAGTATTTT. Translating gives CASSTLTDTQYF.

The gene calls are TRBV29-1 and TRBJ2-7; 8 nucleotides line up with TRBD1. Germline loops: CDR1 SQVTM, CDR2 ANQGSEA. V was pared by 6 bases and J by 5 bases, with 3 bases of the junction left unmatched. The CDR3 length is 11 residues. The CDR3 DNA reads as TGCAGCGTGGCGACAGGGGACGAGCAGTACTTC. It translates to CSVATGDEQYF.

This clone showed up just once. V gene TRBV12-3 or TRBV12-4 combines with J gene TRBJ2-7; D unresolved. The CDR3 has 13 amino acids. V lost 3 bases and J 5 bases, leaving 11 bases between the germline ends. In DNA, the CDR3 is TGTGCCAGCAGTTTTGCTTCTGGGGACGAGCAGTACTTC. Amino acid sequence: CASSFASGDEQYF.

The chain has TRBV29-1 and TRBJ2-5; D is uncertain. V was trimmed by 5 bases and J by 8 bases, leaving 12 bases between them. Germline V CDR1 and CDR2: SQVTM, ANQGSEA. The CDR3 covers 11 residues. CDR3 protein: CSVTRSQTQYF. The CDR3 nucleotides are TGCAGCGTTACCCGAAGCCAAACCCAGTACTTC.